The count of the clone carrying this T cell receptor beta chain is one. The antigen is undetermined. The data derive from a study of OX40 agonist ivuxolimab in advanced cancers. Study-level results: Certain nonresponders likewise exhibited a low normalized T-cell clonal expansion. There were, on average, more expanded clones in CD8+ T cells than in CD4+. By week 6 at 0.1 to 3.0 mg/kg, blood CD4+ and CD8+ T cells had expanded clonally.

Profiling relied on immunoSEQ multiplex PCR, and the TCRdb table lists in-frame clones only, not all of them. Of some 67,000 clones in the sample, more than 65% were seen once. This CDR3 is 13 amino acids long. The V and J ends lost 6 bases and 4 bases respectively, with 9 bases between them. Per the germline V gene, CDR1 is SNHLY and CDR2 is FYNNEI. The gene calls are TRBV2 and TRBJ2-2, with D possibly TRBD2 on 6 matching bases. The clonotype was recovered from an adult with an advanced solid tumor such as melanoma, head and neck, liver or kidney cancer. The material sequenced was CD4+ or CD8+ T cells sorted from blood, taken in a trial of the OX40 agonist ivuxolimab. The CDR3 region has the DNA TGTGCCAGCAGGGGGGACTTCACCGGGGAGCTGTTTTTT. Protein: CASRGDFTGELFF.